A single sample is the source of the 30 T cell receptor beta chains below, sequenced in a study of blood T cell repertoires in COVID-19. TCRdb's table, derived via immunoSEQ multiplex PCR, lists solely in-frame clones and lacks some. Seen here are about 210,000 clones, almost 85% observed once, and the top ten hold about 2.4%. Source material: peripheral blood. The receptors were sampled from a woman between 65 and 79 years old with COVID-19, enrolled during active disease.

V and J are TRBV19 and TRBJ2-5; 7 bases match TRBD1. The CDR3 extends over 13 amino acids. Per the germline V gene, CDR1 is LNHDA and CDR2 is SQIVND (reference sequence). V gave up 5 bases and J gave up 3 bases; unmatched junction bases: 3. The CDR3 bases are TGTGCCAGTAGTGGGACAGAAAAAGAGACCCAGTACTTC. Its protein product is CASSGTEKETQYF.

J is TRBJ2-5 and V is TRBV7-3; tentative D call: TRBD2 (5 bases). The CDR3 loop spans 16 amino acids. V dropped 1 base and J dropped 3 bases, with 15 bases sitting between them. In germline, CDR1 is SGHTA, CDR2 FQGTGA. The CDR3 here is CASSLRGLAHEETQYF. The CDR3 DNA sequence: TGTGCCAGCAGCTTAAGAGGGCTGGCCCACGAAGAGACCCAGTACTTC. Based on the CDR3 plus reference TRBV7-3 and TRBJ2-5, the full variable domain is GAGVSQTPSNKVTEKGKYVELRCDPISGHTALYWYRQSLGQGPEFLIYFQGTGAADDSGLPNDRFFAVRPEGSVSTLKIQRTERGDSAVYLCASSLRGLAHEETQYFGPGTRLLVL.

This clone was counted between two and nine times. CDR3 nucleotides: TGTGCCAGCAGTTCCCCCCCCTTACTAGCGGGAGGGCCCGGGGAGCTGTTTTTT. This translates into CASSSPPLLAGGPGELFF. The rearrangement joins TRBV6-2 or TRBV6-3 to TRBJ2-2, with TRBD2 matching 13 bases. J was trimmed by 6 bases and V by 4 bases; bases with no gene match: 11. The CDR3 is 18 residues long. In germline, CDR1 is MNHEY, CDR2 SVGEGT.

The chain recombines TRBV6-6 with TRBJ1-2; the match to TRBD1 covers 10 bases. The CDR3 is made up of 14 amino acids. The germline V gene has CDR1 MNHNY and CDR2 SVGAGI (reference sequence). V was clipped by 2 bases and J by 7 bases; unmatched bases: 4. The CDR3 loop reads CASSYDRGPLGYTF. The CDR3 region has the DNA TGTGCCAGCAGTTACGACAGGGGGCCTCTTGGCTACACCTTC.

V usage is TRBV6-5 and J usage is TRBJ1-5; TRBD1 matches 10 bases. CDR1 and CDR2 (germline): MNHEY, SVGAGI. V dropped 6 bases and J dropped 6; count of bases not matched to a gene: 2. CDR3 length equals 13 residues. CDR3 loop: CASSDRGRQPQHF. The DNA for the CDR3 is TGTGCCAGCAGCGACAGGGGGCGTCAGCCCCAGCATTTT.

This clone has a handful of counts. This chain uses TRBV7-9 with TRBJ1-4, with 9 bases fitting TRBD1. There are 16 residues in the CDR3. V lost 1 base and J lost 5; bases outside the gene matches: 5. The germline V gene has CDR1 SEHNR and CDR2 FQNEAQ (reference sequence). The CDR3 protein is CASSLGNRGQNEKLFF. The CDR3 DNA sequence: TGTGCCAGCAGCTTAGGGAACAGGGGGCAAAATGAAAAACTGTTTTTT.

The J gene is TRBJ1-1, the V gene TRBV18; TRBD1 might be the D (5 bases). The ends were cut back, 3 bases at V and 3 bases at J, with 11 bases in the middle. Looked up from germline, CDR1 is KGHSH and CDR2 is LQKENI. This CDR3 region has 14 residues. The CDR3, as DNA: TGTGCCAGCTCACCCCGGGGGGGGGACACTGAAGCTTTCTTT. This sequence encodes CASSPRGGDTEAFF.

The J gene is TRBJ2-1, the V gene TRBV6-2 or TRBV6-3, with D possibly matching TRBD1 (5 bases). Trimming took 2 bases from V and 6 from J, leaving 8 bases between them. The CDR3 spans 13 residues. Germline loops: CDR1 MNHEY, CDR2 SVGEGT. CDR3 sequence: CASSYTRANEQFF. The DNA of the CDR3 is TGTGCCAGCAGTTACACCAGGGCCAATGAGCAGTTCTTC.

The V call is TRBV11-1, the J call TRBJ2-7, with a weak D call TRBD2 (5 bases). This CDR3 region has 13 residues. The germline V and J ends were trimmed by 5 bases and 3 bases, with 11 bases remaining between them. Germline V lookup: CDR1 SGHAT, CDR2 FQDESV (reference sequence). CDR3 residues: CASSPGSLYEQYF. DNA for the CDR3: TGTGCCAGCAGCCCGGGATCCCTCTACGAGCAGTACTTC.

V usage is TRBV24-1 and J usage is TRBJ2-1; 9 positions agree with TRBD2. This CDR3 spans 17 amino acids. Germline trimming cut 0 bases from V and 4 bases from J; bases unmatched to any gene: 6. CDR1 is KGHDR and CDR2 is SFDVKD in the germline V gene. Here the CDR3 DNA reads TGTGCCACCAGTGATTTGCGTGGCGGGGGGGTATACAATGAGCAGTTCTTC. Its protein product is CATSDLRGGGVYNEQFF.

J is TRBJ1-1 and V is TRBV10-2; D ambiguous. The length of the CDR3 is 16 residues. Germline CDR1 is WSHSY and CDR2 is SAAADI. V lost 1 base to trimming and J lost 2 bases, with 14 bases between them. CDR3 in amino acids: CASSELSRSLNTEAFF. Here the CDR3 DNA reads TGCGCCAGCAGTGAGTTGTCACGGAGCCTAAACACTGAAGCTTTCTTT.

The J gene is TRBJ1-1, the V gene TRBV5-4, with D possibly matching TRBD1 (5 bases). Trimming cost V 4 bases and J 1 base, with 14 bases left between them. The germline gives CDR1 SGHNT, CDR2 YYREEE (reference sequence). This CDR3 is 15 amino acids long. The chain's CDR3 is CASSLDSRKNTEAFF. The CDR3, as DNA: TGTGCCAGCAGCCTAGACAGCAGAAAGAACACTGAAGCTTTCTTT.

The rearrangement uses TRBV2 and TRBJ1-4; tentatively, D is TRBD1 (6 bases). The CDR3 totals 15 residues. Trimming cost V 6 bases and J 8 bases, with 19 bases left between them. CDR1 is SNHLY, CDR2 FYNNEI, per germline. CDR3 DNA sequence: TGTGCCAGCAGGGGGCACAGGGAGCAGTGGGAAAAACTGTTTTTT. Translated, it gives CASRGHREQWEKLFF.

The chain is built from TRBV9 and TRBJ2-2; D is undetermined. CDR3 length: 14 amino acids. Germline V CDR1 and CDR2: SGDLS, YYNGEE. V dropped 0 bases and J dropped 1 base, with 4 bases sitting between them. The CDR3 protein is CASSVAGNTGELFF. The CDR3 DNA follows: TGTGCCAGCAGCGTAGCGGGGAACACCGGGGAGCTGTTTTTT. Using reference TRBV9 and TRBJ2-2 for the parts outside the CDR3, the full variable domain is DSGVTQTPKHLITATGQRVTLRCSPRSGDLSVYWYQQSLDQGLQFLIQYYNGEERAKGNILERFSAQQFPDLHSELNLSSLELGDSALYFCASSVAGNTGELFFGEGSRLTVL.

The J gene is TRBJ1-6, the V gene TRBV6-5; TRBD1 matches at 9 bases. Germline CDR1 and CDR2: MNHEY and SVGAGI. CDR3 length equals 16 residues. With 3 bases clipped from V and 5 bases from J, the junction kept 5 bases outside the gene matches. Here the CDR3 DNA reads TGTGCCAGCAGTTATGGACAGGGGATAAATAATTCACCCCTCCACTTT. It is translated as CASSYGQGINNSPLHF.

The CDR3 nucleotides are TGTGCCAGCAGCTCGACTATTCAGACAGATACGCAGTATTTT. Its protein is CASSSTIQTDTQYF. The chain is built from TRBV7-9 and TRBJ2-3; D possibly corresponds to TRBD2 (5 bases). V was cut by 4 bases and J by 3 bases, with 11 bases left in between. There are 14 residues in the CDR3. Germline values: CDR1 SEHNR, CDR2 FQNEAQ (reference sequence). Drawing the rest from reference TRBV7-9 and TRBJ2-3, the complete variable domain is DTGVSQNPRHKITKRGQNVTFRCDPISEHNRLYWYRQTLGQGPEFLTYFQNEAQLEKSRLLSDRFSAERPKGSFSTLEIQRTEQGDSAMYLCASSSTIQTDTQYFGPGTRLTVL.

The table lists this clone with a few counts. CDR3 in amino acids: CASSVSRVILSPLHF. CDR3 bases: TGTGCCAGCAGCGTCTCCCGGGTCATACTTTCACCCCTCCACTTT. The genes are TRBV6-2 or TRBV6-3 and TRBJ1-6, with D unresolved. V shed 6 bases and J shed 9 bases, with 18 bases lying between them. From germline, CDR1 is MNHEY and CDR2 SVGEGT. The CDR3 spans 15 residues.

The chain has TRBV6-5 and TRBJ2-5; the match to TRBD1 covers 7 bases. J was trimmed by 5 bases and V by 10 bases; bases with no gene match: 13. The germline V gene encodes CDR1 MNHEY and CDR2 SVGAGI. The CDR3 length is 14 residues. The CDR3 bases are TGTGCCACACAGGGGCCAGGTTCCCTGGAGACCCAGTACTTC. As protein: CATQGPGSLETQYF.

The chain combines TRBV5-1 with TRBJ1-5; 8 bases fit TRBD1. The V gene's germline CDR1 is SGHRS and CDR2 YFSETQ. Trimming took 4 bases from V and 4 from J; bases not matched to a gene: 4. CDR3 length equals 14 residues. CDR3 residues: CASSDGTGNQPQHF. CDR3 DNA sequence: TGCGCCAGCAGCGATGGGACAGGTAATCAGCCCCAGCATTTT. Supplemented by reference TRBV5-1 and TRBJ1-5, the full variable domain reads KAGVTQTPRYLIKTRGQQVTLSCSPISGHRSVSWYQQTPGQGLQFLFEYFSETQRNKGNFPGRFSGRQFSNSRSEMNVSTLELGDSALYLCASSDGTGNQPQHFGDGTRLSIL.

The chain recombines TRBV29-1 with TRBJ2-2; tentatively, D is TRBD2 (6 bases). The CDR3 totals 14 residues. CDR1 and CDR2 (germline): SQVTM, ANQGSEA. V dropped 4 bases and J dropped 2 bases, with 11 bases sitting between them. The CDR3 reads CSVGAGPNTGELFF. CDR3 nucleotides: TGCAGCGTTGGAGCGGGTCCTAACACCGGGGAGCTGTTTTTT.

This clone was picked up one time. J is TRBJ1-4 and V is TRBV7-8; a possible D gene is TRBD1 (5 bases). Trimming took off 5 bases at V and 7 bases at J, with 14 bases between the two ends. Germline-derived CDR1 and CDR2 are SGHVS and FQNEAQ. The CDR3 extends over 14 amino acids. DNA of the CDR3: TGTGCCAGCAGCCCGGGACTCGGCGGTGAAAAACTGTTTTTT. It codes for CASSPGLGGEKLFF.

The chain is built from TRBV19 and TRBJ2-3; 11 bases agree with TRBD2. Germline V gives CDR1 LNHDA, CDR2 SQIVND (reference sequence). V lost 5 bases, J lost 1 base, and 20 bases stayed unmatched. This CDR3 contains 21 residues. In DNA, the CDR3 is TGTGCCAGTAGTTCGGCGTCACGACCGGGACTAGCGGTGACGCGCACAGATACGCAGTATTTT. Translating it yields CASSSASRPGLAVTRTDTQYF.

This chain joins TRBV4-1 and TRBJ1-1, with 7 bases matching TRBD1. The CDR3 has 15 residues. CDR1 and CDR2 from the germline V gene are MGHRA and YSYEKL. The V gene end was trimmed by 3 bases and the J gene end by 0 bases; junction bases not matched to a gene: 4. In DNA, the CDR3 is TGCGCCAGCAGCCAGGGGGACAGACTGAACACTGAAGCTTTCTTT. Its protein product is CASSQGDRLNTEAFF.

This rearrangement joins TRBV6-4 to TRBJ1-6; weak D call: TRBD1 (5 bases). The length of the CDR3 is 15 residues. The germline V gene has CDR1 MRHNA and CDR2 SNTAGT. Trimming removed 6 bases at V and 0 bases at J, with 9 bases between. CDR3 residues: CASRPDSSYNSPLHF. The CDR3 DNA reads TGTGCCAGCAGGCCCGACAGCTCCTATAATTCACCCCTCCACTTT.

The V gene is TRBV30, the J gene TRBJ1-5; D not resolved. The CDR3 covers 11 residues. CDR1 and CDR2 from the germline V gene are GTSNPN and SVGIG (reference sequence). The ends were cut back, 4 bases at V and 12 bases at J, with 13 bases in the middle. The CDR3 DNA is TGTGCCTGGACGGACGGGGTATTCCAGCATTTT. This encodes CAWTDGVFQHF.

This clone was counted only a few times. The V call is TRBV7-3, the J call TRBJ1-2; 7 bases map to TRBD1. The CDR3 has 12 amino acids. The germline gives CDR1 SGHTA, CDR2 FQGTGA. Trimming took 5 bases from V and 9 from J; bases not matched to a gene: 6. The CDR3 nucleotides are TGTGCCAGCAGCCCGGGACAGCTCAGCTACACCTTC. Translated, it gives CASSPGQLSYTF. Filled out from reference TRBV7-3 and TRBJ1-2, the complete variable domain reads GAGVSQTPSNKVTEKGKYVELRCDPISGHTALYWYRQSLGQGPEFLIYFQGTGAADDSGLPNDRFFAVRPEGSVSTLKIQRTERGDSAVYLCASSPGQLSYTFGSGTRLTVV.

This rearrangement joins TRBV11-3 to TRBJ1-2; the match to TRBD1 covers 9 bases. Trimming cost V 7 bases and J 5 bases; bases outside gene matches: 5. The CDR3 totals 13 residues. Germline CDR1 reads SGHNT; CDR2 reads YENEEA. For the CDR3, the DNA is TGTGCCAGCAACCAGGGACAGGGTTATGGCTACACCTTC. Encoded protein: CASNQGQGYGYTF.

Note on this clone: The same CDR3 also results from other DNA sequences found in this sample. The DNA of the CDR3 is TGTGCCACCGGACAGTTGAACACTGAAGCTTTCTTT. This encodes CATGQLNTEAFF. The chain carries TRBV19 and TRBJ1-1, with D tentatively TRBD1 (6 bases). Germline CDR1 reads LNHDA; CDR2 reads SQIVND (reference sequence). V was clipped by 10 bases and J by 0 bases, with 9 bases between them. The CDR3 extends over 12 amino acids.

The genes are TRBV6-2 or TRBV6-3 and TRBJ2-3; 13 nucleotides line up with TRBD2. The CDR3 spans 19 residues. CDR1 MNHEY and CDR2 SVGEGT come from the germline V gene. Trimming removed 1 base from V and 2 bases from J; junction bases left unmatched: 9. In DNA, the CDR3 is TGTGCCAGCAGTTACTGGACTAGCGGGAGAAGTCCTTCCACAGATACGCAGTATTTT. Its translation is CASSYWTSGRSPSTDTQYF.

This clone appeared a single time. This sequence joins TRBV19 and TRBJ1-4; D gene ambiguous. V was trimmed by 7 bases and J by 6 bases, leaving 9 bases between them. The CDR3 runs 12 residues. Per the germline V gene, CDR1 is LNHDA and CDR2 is SQIVND (reference sequence). CDR3 sequence (DNA): TGTGCCAGTAACCTACCCGATGAAAAACTGTTTTTT. Protein sequence: CASNLPDEKLFF.